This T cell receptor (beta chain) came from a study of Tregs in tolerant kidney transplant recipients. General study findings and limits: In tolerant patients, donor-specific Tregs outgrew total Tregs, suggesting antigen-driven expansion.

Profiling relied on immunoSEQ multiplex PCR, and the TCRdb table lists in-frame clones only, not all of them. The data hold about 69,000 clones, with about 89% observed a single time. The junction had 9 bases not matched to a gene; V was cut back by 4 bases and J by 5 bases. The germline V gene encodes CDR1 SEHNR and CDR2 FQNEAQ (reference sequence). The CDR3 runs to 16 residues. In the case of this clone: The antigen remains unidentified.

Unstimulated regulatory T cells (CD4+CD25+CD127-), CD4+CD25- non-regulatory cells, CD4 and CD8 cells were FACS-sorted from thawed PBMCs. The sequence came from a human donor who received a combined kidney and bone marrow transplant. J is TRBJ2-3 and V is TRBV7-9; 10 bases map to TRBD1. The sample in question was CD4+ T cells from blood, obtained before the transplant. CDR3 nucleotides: TGTGCCAGCAGCTCCGGGACAGGGGTCTTTGGAGATACGCAGTATTTT. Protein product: CASSSGTGVFGDTQYF.